These 28 T cell receptor beta chains were all obtained from the same sample, sequenced in a study of cytomegalovirus exposure and HLA in healthy donors. The PCR was carried out with 60 Vbeta primers and 13 Jbeta primers. Here immunoSEQ multiplex PCR was the method, and the copy in TCRdb shows in-frame clones only, minus some. This table holds 80,000 to 100,000 clones, 70% to 75% found once. Specimen: PBMCs. These receptors all come from a man aged 40-49 years in good health and CMV-seronegative.

The genes are TRBV5-1 and TRBJ1-1, with TRBD1 as a possible D gene (6 bases). With 0 bases removed from V and 5 bases from J, the gap between germline ends came to 14 bases. CDR3 length equals 15 residues. Germline V gene lookup returns CDR1 SGHRS and CDR2 YFSETQ. The CDR3 here is CASSLDRGGGTEAFF. DNA for the CDR3: TGCGCCAGCAGCTTGGACAGAGGGGGGGGGACTGAAGCTTTCTTT.

This clone appeared once. The chain combines TRBV9 with TRBJ2-5; possible D gene TRBD1, 6 bases. Germline CDR1 SGDLS, CDR2 YYNGEE. The CDR3 is 14 amino acids. V was trimmed by 4 bases and J by 5 bases, leaving 15 bases between them. The CDR3: CASSLTGMRETQYF. CDR3 nucleotides: TGTGCCAGCAGCTTAACAGGGATGAGGGAGACCCAGTACTTC. The full variable domain, with the rest looked up from reference TRBV9 and TRBJ2-5, is DSGVTQTPKHLITATGQRVTLRCSPRSGDLSVYWYQQSLDQGLQFLIQYYNGEERAKGNILERFSAQQFPDLHSELNLSSLELGDSALYFCASSLTGMRETQYFGPGTRLLVL.

The gene calls are TRBV11-1 and TRBJ2-5; 7 bases are a match to TRBD1. The CDR3 is made up of 13 amino acids. The V gene's germline CDR1 is SGHAT and CDR2 FQDESV (reference sequence). V was pared by 5 bases and J by 1 base, with 1 base of the junction left unmatched. The CDR3 loop reads CASSNRGQETQYF. CDR3 coding DNA: TGTGCCAGCAGCAACAGGGGCCAAGAGACCCAGTACTTC.

The gene calls are TRBV5-4 and TRBJ2-5, with 9 positions matching TRBD1. The J call may not be correct, given that the DNA end is closer to TRBJ2-7. The CDR3 covers 14 residues. CDR1 and CDR2 from the germline V gene are SGHNT and YYREEE (reference sequence). The CDR3 spells CASRPGTGPYEQYF. In nucleotides, the CDR3 is TGTGCCAGCAGGCCCGGGACAGGGCCCTACGAGCAGTACTTC.

CDR3 residues: CASRVSGVRRETQYF. CDR3 coding DNA: TGCGCCAGCAGGGTTAGCGGGGTGCGGCGGGAGACCCAGTACTTC. This sequence joins TRBV4-1 and TRBJ2-5, with 8 bases matching TRBD2. This CDR3 comprises 15 residues. V was clipped by 6 bases and J by 5 bases; unmatched bases: 11. Germline V lookup: CDR1 MGHRA, CDR2 YSYEKL.

The rearrangement uses TRBV6-1 and TRBJ1-2, with D possibly TRBD1 on 5 matching bases. Between the trimmed V and J ends, which lost 4 bases and 4 bases, there was a span of 13 bases. The CDR3 spans 14 residues. Germline CDR1 and CDR2: MNHNS and SASEGT. The CDR3 loop reads CASSVGEEGYGYTF. The CDR3 DNA follows: TGTGCCAGCAGTGTGGGGGAGGAGGGCTATGGCTACACCTTC.

V gene TRBV7-9 combines with J gene TRBJ1-4, with D possibly TRBD1 on 5 matching bases. Trimming cost V 6 bases and J 0 bases, with 11 bases left between them. This CDR3 spans 15 amino acids. CDR1 and CDR2 (germline): SEHNR, FQNEAQ (reference sequence). The CDR3 DNA reads as TGTGCCAGCAGGCCCGGGACTCCAACTAATGAAAAACTGTTTTTT. Protein sequence: CASRPGTPTNEKLFF. Supplemented by reference TRBV7-9 and TRBJ1-4, the full variable domain reads DTGVSQNPRHKITKRGQNVTFRCDPISEHNRLYWYRQTLGQGPEFLTYFQNEAQLEKSRLLSDRFSAERPKGSFSTLEIQRTEQGDSAMYLCASRPGTPTNEKLFFGSGTQLSVL.

This clone was found once. V and J are TRBV6-4 and TRBJ2-5; 13 nucleotides agree with TRBD2. The CDR3 length is 17 residues. Losses at the gene ends were 1 base for V and 0 bases for J; bases not matched to a gene: 2. Germline loops: CDR1 MRHNA, CDR2 SNTAGT. CDR3 protein: CASSDLGTSGDQETQYF. The CDR3 DNA reads TGTGCCAGCAGTGACTTGGGGACTAGCGGGGACCAAGAGACCCAGTACTTC.

The V and J genes are TRBV7-8 and TRBJ2-7, with TRBD1 identical over 8 bases. Germline V lookup: CDR1 SGHVS, CDR2 FQNEAQ. The CDR3 is 13 residues long. Trimming at V came to 4 bases and at J to 3 bases, leaving 2 bases not matched to a gene. CDR3 region: CASSSGTGYEQYF. The CDR3 DNA follows: TGTGCCAGCAGCTCCGGGACAGGCTACGAGCAGTACTTC. Using reference TRBV7-8 and TRBJ2-7 for the parts outside the CDR3, the full variable domain is GAGVSQSPRYKVAKRGQDVALRCDPISGHVSLFWYQQALGQGPEFLTYFQNEAQLDKSGLPSDRFFAERPEGSVSTLKIQRTQQEDSAVYLCASSSGTGYEQYFGPGTRLTVT.

This clone was observed a few times. This chain links TRBV30 with TRBJ1-4, with D unclear. Trimming took off 0 bases at V and 4 bases at J, with 3 bases between the two ends. In germline, CDR1 is GTSNPN, CDR2 SVGIG (reference sequence). This CDR3 has 12 residues. CDR3 sequence: CAWSVLNEKLFF. The CDR3 nucleotides read TGTGCCTGGAGTGTCCTTAATGAAAAACTGTTTTTT.

This clone was detected a few times. The chain couples TRBV7-2 to TRBJ1-4, with D unresolved. The CDR3 contains 14 residues. CDR1 is SGHTA and CDR2 is FQGNSA in the germline V gene. Trimming pared 1 base from V and 11 bases from J, leaving 14 bases between. The CDR3 region has the DNA TGTGCCAGCAGCTTAGATCTGGTCGGCGGGAAACTGTTTTTT. Protein sequence: CASSLDLVGGKLFF. The whole variable domain, remainder taken from reference TRBV7-2 and TRBJ1-4, is GAGVSQSPSNKVTEKGKDVELRCDPISGHTALYWYRQSLGQGLEFLIYFQGNSAPDKSGLPSDRFSAERTGGSVSTLTIQRTQQEDSAVYLCASSLDLVGGKLFFGSGTQLSVL.

The chain uses TRBV7-9 and TRBJ2-3; D remains ambiguous. The germline V gene has CDR1 SEHNR and CDR2 FQNEAQ (reference sequence). Trimming cost V 5 bases and J 4 bases, with 10 bases left between them. The CDR3 has 13 residues. The DNA for the CDR3 is TGTGCCAGCAGCCCTATGCTCGCAGATACGCAGTATTTT. It yields the protein CASSPMLADTQYF.

As for this clone: At the DNA level, this CDR3 is encoded by other sequences in the same sample as well. This chain uses TRBV9 with TRBJ2-7; the D is unclear. Germline V gene lookup returns CDR1 SGDLS and CDR2 YYNGEE. V was cut by 4 bases and J by 0 bases, with 11 bases left in between. This CDR3 is built from 14 residues. CDR3 bases: TGTGCCAGCAGCCAAGGCGGCTCCTCCTACGAGCAGTACTTC. Translated, it gives CASSQGGSSYEQYF.

This clone was counted a few times. The chain combines TRBV27 with TRBJ2-5; 7 bases fit TRBD1. The CDR3 has 16 residues. Germline CDR1 reads MNHEY; CDR2 reads SMNVEV (reference sequence). V was clipped by 0 bases and J by 4 bases; unmatched bases: 8. The CDR3, as DNA: TGTGCCAGCAGTTTATCCAGACAGGGCACGGGAGAGACCCAGTACTTC. Its translation: CASSLSRQGTGETQYF.

The rearrangement uses TRBV6-5 and TRBJ2-5; 7 bases fit TRBD1. The closer fit of TRBJ2-7 to the DNA end suggests the J call may be wrong. Germline CDR1 MNHEY, CDR2 SVGAGI. The CDR3 spans 13 residues. CDR3 nucleotides: TGTGCCAGCAGCGACAGGGCTGCCTACGAGCAGTACTTC. Amino acid sequence: CASSDRAAYEQYF.

V is TRBV19 and J is TRBJ1-5; weak D call: TRBD1 (5 bases). Trimming stripped 0 bases from V and 6 bases from J, with 12 bases between. This CDR3 region has 15 residues. The germline gives CDR1 LNHDA, CDR2 SQIVND (reference sequence). The CDR3 sequence: CASSIEWRGGQPQHF. DNA for the CDR3: TGTGCCAGTAGTATAGAGTGGAGGGGTGGTCAGCCCCAGCATTTT.

This clone was picked up a small number of times. This chain links TRBV4-3 with TRBJ2-2; 9 nucleotides align to TRBD1. There are 17 residues in the CDR3. With 2 bases clipped from V and 4 bases from J, the junction kept 8 bases outside the gene matches. Per germline, CDR1 LGHNA and CDR2 YSLEER. The CDR3 sequence is CASSQTRTGAGTGELFF. The CDR3 coding sequence is TGCGCCAGCAGCCAAACCAGGACAGGGGCGGGCACCGGGGAGCTGTTTTTT.

The CDR3 coding sequence is TGTGCCAGCAGTTACTCAGGGACAGGGAATGGCTACACCTTC. Its translation is CASSYSGTGNGYTF. This chain links TRBV6-5 with TRBJ1-2; 9 bases agree with TRBD1. The CDR3 has 14 amino acids. Germline assignment: CDR1 MNHEY and CDR2 SVGAGI. The J segment lost 6 bases and the V segment lost 0 bases, leaving 2 bases of the junction unmatched.

The V gene is TRBV4-2, the J gene TRBJ2-7; the D gene is possibly TRBD1 (6 bases). Trimming took 0 bases from V and 4 from J, leaving 13 bases between them. The CDR3 loop spans 15 amino acids. CDR1 is LGHNA and CDR2 is YNFKEQ in the germline V gene. The CDR3 reads CASSQDPAGDYEQYF. The CDR3 DNA is TGTGCCAGCAGCCAAGATCCGGCAGGGGATTACGAGCAGTACTTC.

This clone was counted only a few times. The chain carries TRBV5-6 and TRBJ2-3; 9 positions agree with TRBD2. In germline, CDR1 is SGHDT, CDR2 YYEEEE. There are 16 residues in the CDR3. J was trimmed by 9 bases and V by 0 bases; bases with no gene match: 11. The CDR3 DNA is TGTGCCAGCAGCTTGGAATTAGCGGGGGCCAAGGGGACGCAGTATTTT. This sequence encodes CASSLELAGAKGTQYF.

This chain uses TRBV7-2 with TRBJ1-5; TRBD1 aligns across 7 bases. This CDR3 has 15 residues. V was pared by 3 bases and J by 6 bases, with 8 bases of the junction left unmatched. The V gene's germline CDR1 is SGHTA and CDR2 FQGNSA. Here the CDR3 DNA reads TGTGCCAGCAGCTTTAAAGGGGGCTGGGCTCAGCCCCAGCATTTT. Protein: CASSFKGGWAQPQHF. Combining the CDR3 with reference TRBV7-2 and TRBJ1-5 gives the whole variable domain GAGVSQSPSNKVTEKGKDVELRCDPISGHTALYWYRQSLGQGLEFLIYFQGNSAPDKSGLPSDRFSAERTGGSVSTLTIQRTQQEDSAVYLCASSFKGGWAQPQHFGDGTRLSIL.

V gene TRBV4-2 combines with J gene TRBJ2-2; perhaps TRBD2 as D (6 bases). V gave up 3 bases and J gave up 7 bases, with 12 bases separating them. Germline CDR1 and CDR2: LGHNA and YNFKEQ. The CDR3 totals 14 residues. In DNA form, the CDR3 reads TGTGCCAGCAGCCACGCTAGACTAGTCGGGGAGCTGTTTTTT. Encoded protein: CASSHARLVGELFF.

This clone was found a few times. The chain uses TRBV28 and TRBJ2-7, with D tentatively TRBD1 (6 bases). Germline V gene lookup returns CDR1 MDHEN and CDR2 SYDVKM. The CDR3 totals 15 residues. V lost 4 bases and J lost 3, with 16 bases in between. CDR3 amino acids: CASSSRLGQIYEQYF. The DNA for the CDR3 is TGTGCCAGCAGTTCTCGACTCGGACAGATCTACGAGCAGTACTTC. Using reference TRBV28 and TRBJ2-7 for the parts outside the CDR3, the full variable domain is DVKVTQSSRYLVKRTGEKVFLECVQDMDHENMFWYRQDPGLGLRLIYFSYDVKMKEKGDIPEGYSVSREKKERFSLILESASTNQTSMYLCASSSRLGQIYEQYFGPGTRLTVT.

This clone was found a few times. The chain is built from TRBV12-5 and TRBJ2-1, with D unresolved. With 2 bases removed from V and 9 bases from J, the gap between germline ends came to 11 bases. Germline CDR1 and CDR2: LGHNT and FRNRAP. The CDR3 is 13 amino acids. The CDR3 is CASGLLPSTEQFF. CDR3 DNA sequence: TGTGCTAGTGGTTTGCTACCGTCAACTGAGCAGTTCTTC.

This clone was seen only once. The V call is TRBV29-1, the J call TRBJ2-5; TRBD1 matches 9 bases. The J segment lost 5 bases and the V segment lost 3 bases, leaving 10 bases of the junction unmatched. There are 15 residues in the CDR3. Germline V lookup: CDR1 SQVTM, CDR2 ANQGSEA. As DNA, the CDR3 is TGCAGCGTTGACTGGGGGACAGGGAGAGAGGAGACCCAGTACTTC. Amino acids: CSVDWGTGREETQYF.

The CDR3 bases are TGCGCCAGCAGTGAACAGGTTGAGCAGTTCTTC. As protein: CASSEQVEQFF. J is TRBJ2-1 and V is TRBV10-1, with D possibly TRBD1 on 5 matching bases. Germline V CDR1 and CDR2: WNHNN, SYGVQD (reference sequence). This CDR3 is built from 11 residues. V dropped 3 bases and J dropped 9 bases, with 6 bases sitting between them.

This sequence joins TRBV4-2 and TRBJ2-2; D gene ambiguous. Trimming shortened V by 4 bases and J by 3 bases, and 15 bases separated the two germline ends. Germline V lookup: CDR1 LGHNA, CDR2 YNFKEQ. The CDR3 is 16 residues long. The CDR3 reads CASSLQPSTDTGELFF. The CDR3 region has the DNA TGTGCCAGCAGCCTCCAACCCTCCACGGACACCGGGGAGCTGTTTTTT.

This rearrangement joins TRBV5-6 to TRBJ2-7, with unresolved D. Germline values: CDR1 SGHDT, CDR2 YYEEEE. The V gene lost 4 bases and the J gene lost 3 bases, with 5 bases spanning the gap. This CDR3 spans 11 amino acids. CDR3 region: CASSRGYEQYF. In DNA, the CDR3 is TGTGCCAGCAGCCGAGGCTACGAGCAGTACTTC. The entire variable domain, with the rest obtained from reference TRBV5-6 and TRBJ2-7, is as follows: DAGVTQSPTHLIKTRGQQVTLRCSPKSGHDTVSWYQQALGQGPQFIFQYYEEEERQRGNFPDRFSGHQFPNYSSELNVNALLLGDSALYLCASSRGYEQYFGPGTRLTVT.